What follows describes a single T cell receptor (beta chain). Its matching antigen is unknown. PCR was performed using 60 Vbeta and 13 Jbeta primers. Measured with immunoSEQ multiplex PCR; TCRdb has only the in-frame clones, and not every one. The table shows roughly 99,000 clones, with around two thirds occurring only once. V shed 1 base and J 7 bases; nucleotides not matched to a gene: 8. Per the germline V gene, CDR1 is MDHEN and CDR2 is SYDVKM. This CDR3 comprises 16 residues. These data come from a study of cytomegalovirus exposure and HLA in healthy donors. Study-level points and caveats: Productive rates of about 87% or about 30% were seen for most TCR beta V segments in an earlier analysis. With later analysis, a missense DCLRE1C variant became linked to TCR beta V- and J-gene trimming.

The chain is built from TRBV28 and TRBJ2-2; TRBD2 matches at 8 bases. The specimen was PBMCs. The source is a male donor in good health and CMV-seronegative. The CDR3 reads CASSLSSGSSSGELFF. The CDR3 DNA sequence: TGTGCCAGCAGTTTATCCAGCGGGAGTTCAAGCGGGGAGCTGTTTTTT. The full variable domain, in which reference TRBV28 and TRBJ2-2 provide the parts outside the CDR3, is DVKVTQSSRYLVKRTGEKVFLECVQDMDHENMFWYRQDPGLGLRLIYFSYDVKMKEKGDIPEGYSVSREKKERFSLILESASTNQTSMYLCASSLSSGSSSGELFFGEGSRLTVL.